These 4 T cell receptor beta chains were all obtained from the same sample, sequenced in a study of T-cell reconstitution after alpha-beta-depleted transplantation in children. The TCRbeta library was prepared with unique molecular identifiers. TCRdb passed the PCR reads through MiXCR, listing each CDR3 protein once. The data contain roughly 590,000 distinct CDR3 sequences, approximately 15% of them singletons. Here the sequenced sample was PBMCs from the stem cell graft donor, taken from the stem cell graft. The origin of the receptors is a human donor who donated a stem cell graft to a child with acute myeloid leukemia.

This clonotype was detected a few times. The J gene is TRBJ2-6, the V gene TRBV5-5; no reliable D call. CDR1 is SGHKS and CDR2 is YYEKEE in the germline V gene (reference sequence). The CDR3 runs to 17 residues. V lost 3 bases to trimming and J lost 0 bases, with 13 bases between them. The CDR3 nucleotides read TGTGCCAGCAGCTACTCCCCAGAGAACTCTGGGGCCAACGTCCTGACTTTC. Translated: CASSYSPENSGANVLTF.

In its sample, this clonotype was seen many times. The chain combines TRBV20-1 with TRBJ1-1, with TRBD1 matching over 7 bases. The CDR3 consists of 15 residues. After removal of 2 bases from V and 0 bases from J, the junction contained 6 bases not matched to a gene. The V gene's germline CDR1 is DFQATT and CDR2 SNEGSKA (reference sequence). The CDR3 sequence is CSARRTGAMNTEAFF. The CDR3 DNA reads TGCAGTGCTAGACGTACAGGGGCCATGAACACTGAAGCTTTCTTT.

This clonotype was found a few times. The chain has TRBV18 and TRBJ2-2; tentatively, D is TRBD1 (5 bases). The CDR3 has 17 amino acids. V dropped 2 bases and J dropped 5 bases, with 18 bases sitting between them. Per germline, CDR1 KGHSH and CDR2 LQKENI. The CDR3 bases are TGTGCCAGCTCACCAAAACGTGTCGGACACCCGACCGGGGAGCTGTTTTTT. Translated, it gives CASSPKRVGHPTGELFF.

This chain joins TRBV18 and TRBJ2-1; 9 bases are a match to TRBD2. The CDR3 contains 17 residues. V lost 1 base, J lost 5 bases, and 9 bases stayed unmatched. The germline V gene has CDR1 KGHSH and CDR2 LQKENI. Here the CDR3 reads CASSPRIGIAGDNEQFF. CDR3 nucleotide sequence: TGTGCCAGCTCACCACGGATAGGCATAGCGGGGGACAATGAGCAGTTCTTC. Using reference TRBV18 and TRBJ2-1 for the parts outside the CDR3, the full variable domain is NAGVMQNPRHLVRRRGQEARLRCSPMKGHSHVYWYRQLPEEGLKFMVYLQKENIIDESGMPKERFSAEFPKEGPSILRIQQVVRGDSAAYFCASSPRIGIAGDNEQFFGPGTRLTVL.